This T cell receptor (beta chain) was sequenced in a study of T cell responses to AZD1222 COVID-19 vaccine. Study as a whole: Second-dose timings of about 4 or about 12 weeks were pooled.

The count of this clone is one. Its specificity is unknown. Using immunoSEQ multiplex PCR, the repertoire was profiled, and TCRdb retains in-frame clones only, with some absent. This sample has some 120,000 clones, with around 86% found just once. Germline CDR1 is MGHRA and CDR2 is YSYEKL. This CDR3 is built from 16 residues. Germline trimming cut 1 base from V and 2 bases from J; bases unmatched to any gene: 7. General observations from the study: Donors were largely white British and mainly female; clonal diversity was possibly underestimated. Repertoire collection took place solely once the T cell response had peaked. Seropositive status at baseline applied to only six AZD1222 recipients.

The sequencing used peripheral blood, collected on day 0 of AZD1222 vaccination. The TCR sequence derives from an adult in good health. The chain joins TRBV4-1 to TRBJ1-2; TRBD1 aligns across 7 bases. CDR3 residues: CASSQAPGTANYGYTF. CDR3 nucleotides: TGCGCCAGCAGCCAAGCCCCCGGGACAGCGAACTATGGCTACACCTTC.